One and the same sample provided the 6 T cell receptor beta chains below, sequenced in a study of shared clonotypes between healthy human individuals. Sequencing was performed with immunoSEQ multiplex PCR; in TCRdb, only in-frame clones are kept and a portion is missing. The table includes 450,000 to 500,000 clones, over 75% detected once. Sequencing was done on a sample of PBMCs. These receptors were taken from a woman between 40 and 50 years old in good health. Some clones in this sample may be carry-over from other donors' samples.

About this clone: It is likely a read error: a sequence one base away is far more abundant. This rearrangement joins TRBV2 to TRBJ1-1; D remains unclear. Per germline, CDR1 SNHLY and CDR2 FYNNEI. This CDR3 spans 13 amino acids. The CDR3, as DNA: TGTGCCAGCAGTGTTTCGACAAACACTGAAGCTCTCTTT. Amino acid sequence: CASSVSTNTEALF. Filled out from reference TRBV2 and TRBJ1-1, the complete variable domain reads EPEVTQTPSHQVTQMGQEVILRCVPISNHLYFYWYRQILGQKVEFLVSFYNNEISEKSEIFDDQFSVERPDGSNFTLKIRSTKLEDSAMYFCASSVSTNTEALFGQGTRLTVV.

In its sample, this clone was seen a few times. V is TRBV9 and J is TRBJ2-7; D call uncertain. CDR3 size: 14 residues. With 2 bases removed from V and 1 base from J, the gap between germline ends came to 10 bases. The germline V gene has CDR1 SGDLS and CDR2 YYNGEE. This CDR3 is CASSVRYESYEQYF. CDR3 nucleotide sequence: TGTGCCAGCAGCGTTCGTTATGAGTCCTACGAGCAGTACTTC.

The chain employs TRBV5-1 and TRBJ2-3; 7 bases align to TRBD2. The germline V gene encodes CDR1 SGHRS and CDR2 YFSETQ. Trimming removed 0 bases from V and 3 bases from J; junction bases left unmatched: 4. This CDR3 comprises 15 residues. The CDR3 DNA reads TGCGCCAGCAGCTTGGCCGGCGGGAGTACAGATACGCAGTATTTT. Translated, it gives CASSLAGGSTDTQYF.

This chain connects TRBV19 to TRBJ2-2; 7 nucleotides align to TRBD1. This CDR3 is 18 amino acids long. V gave up 3 bases and J gave up 3 bases; unmatched junction bases: 13. The germline V gene has CDR1 LNHDA and CDR2 SQIVND (reference sequence). CDR3 region: CASSIPPVIQGDTGELFF. The CDR3 DNA sequence: TGTGCCAGTAGTATTCCCCCCGTCATCCAGGGGGACACCGGGGAGCTGTTTTTT. Supplemented by reference TRBV19 and TRBJ2-2, the full variable domain reads DGGITQSPKYLFRKEGQNVTLSCEQNLNHDAMYWYRQDPGQGLRLIYYSQIVNDFQKGDIAEGYSVSREKKESFPLTVTSAQKNPTAFYLCASSIPPVIQGDTGELFFGEGSRLTVL.

The chain joins TRBV19 to TRBJ2-1; D is undetermined. The V end was cut by 4 bases, the J end by 0 bases, with 25 bases between. The CDR3 is 20 residues long. The germline V gene has CDR1 LNHDA and CDR2 SQIVND (reference sequence). The CDR3 coding sequence is TGTGCCAGTAGTACCCCTAATGCGCGGAGCGCCTTCCTCTCCTACAATGAGCAGTTCTTC. It translates to CASSTPNARSAFLSYNEQFF.

The rearrangement uses TRBV10-3 and TRBJ2-5, with D maybe TRBD1 (6 bases). CDR3 length: 13 residues. Trimming cost V 6 bases and J 5 bases, with 13 bases left between them. CDR1 and CDR2 (germline): ENHRY, SYGVKD. The DNA of the CDR3 is TGTGCCATCAGCGCAGGGGCGGAGGAGACCCAGTACTTC. The encoded protein is CAISAGAEETQYF.